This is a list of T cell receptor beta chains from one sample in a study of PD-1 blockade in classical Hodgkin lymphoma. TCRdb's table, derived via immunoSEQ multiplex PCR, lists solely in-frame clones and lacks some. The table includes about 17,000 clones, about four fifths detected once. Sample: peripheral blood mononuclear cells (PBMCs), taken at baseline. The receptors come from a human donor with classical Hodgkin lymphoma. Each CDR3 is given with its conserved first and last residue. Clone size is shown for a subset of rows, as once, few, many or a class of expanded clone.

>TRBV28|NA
CASSSNRDMYYEQYF
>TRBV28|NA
CASNAGLQAYNEQFF
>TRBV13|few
CASSLEQGRDEQFF
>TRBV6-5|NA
CASRRDGSMREKLFF
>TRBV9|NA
CASSGGLAGFTQETQYF
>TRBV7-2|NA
CASSSRWGAGANVLTF
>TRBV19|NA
CASSIVAGNTEAFF
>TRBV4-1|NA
CATAGGPLGPGEQYF
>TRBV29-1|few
CSAAGGTAEYGYTF
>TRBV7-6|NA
CASSLIPESYEQYF
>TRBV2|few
CASSEQRGFYEQFF
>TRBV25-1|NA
CASSGIRDKLNYGYTF
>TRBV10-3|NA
CAISRQGGGQPQHF
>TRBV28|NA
CASSLSAGPAFF
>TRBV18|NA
CASSPFIQGDEQYF
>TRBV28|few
CASSLLLDYEQYF
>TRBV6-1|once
CASSEPGQGFYEQYF
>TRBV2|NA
CASTGLLTNEKLFF
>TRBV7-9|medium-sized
CASSADGLYPYEQYF
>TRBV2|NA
CASSDVGMSTDTQYF
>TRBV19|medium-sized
CASSTLSGLNTGELFF
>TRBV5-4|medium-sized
CASSVTLGGAGNTIYF
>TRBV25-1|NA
CASSPSKTGDYNEQFF
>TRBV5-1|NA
CASSQEGWRGPTSTDTQYF
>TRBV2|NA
CASSEGGLSTDTQYF
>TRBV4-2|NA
CASSQEALGTGGSGANVLTF
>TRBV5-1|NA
CASSLVGTGRNTQYF
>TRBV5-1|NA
CASSLKGGGYTEAFF